This is a list of T cell receptor beta chains from one sample in a study of T cell repertoires in cytomegalovirus infection. Their recognized antigens are unknown. TCRdb itself ran the reads through MiXCR, one entry per CDR3 protein. The table shows about 920,000 distinct CDR3 sequences, with approximately 33% occurring only once. The source material was cultured CD8+ T cells from PBMCs, sampled from culture after CMV antigen stimulation. Source of these receptors: a human donor in good health (CMV status not recorded). Some clones in this sample may be carry-over from other donors' samples. Both conserved end residues are part of each CDR3. Fields, in order: CDR3 DNA, CDR3 protein, clone size, V gene, J gene, D gene. D genes are given only for firm matches. The size field is filled for only some rows; it gives once, few, many or a size class.

DNA: TGCAGTGTTTCGAAGGAAGGAGATACGCAGTATTTT
CDR3: CSVSKEGDTQYF
size: NA
V: TRBV20-1
J: TRBJ2-3
D: NA

DNA: TGTGCCACCGGGGGAAATGGCAATCAGCCCCAGCATTTT
CDR3: CATGGNGNQPQHF
size: NA
V: TRBV15
J: TRBJ1-5
D: NA

DNA: TGTGCCAACAGCCCTCGACACCAAATCACCCTCCACTTT
CDR3: CANSPRHQITLHF
size: NA
V: TRBV7-2
J: TRBJ1-6
D: NA

DNA: TGTGCCAGCAGCCCCACAACCTACGAGCTGTACTTC
CDR3: CASSPTTYELYF
size: NA
V: TRBV7-6
J: TRBJ2-7
D: NA

DNA: TGTGCCAGCATCTCGACCTACCGAGAGACCCAGTACTTC
CDR3: CASISTYRETQYF
size: few
V: TRBV2
J: TRBJ2-5
D: NA

DNA: TGTGCCAGCAGCCTATCTATAACGGGGGGGCGAAATGAGCAGTTCTTC
CDR3: CASSLSITGGRNEQFF
size: many
V: TRBV7-8
J: TRBJ2-1
D: TRBD2

DNA: TGCAGTGCTAGCGAGCGGGGGGGCCGCTACAATGAGCAGTTCTTC
CDR3: CSASERGGRYNEQFF
size: NA
V: TRBV20-1
J: TRBJ2-1
D: TRBD2

DNA: TGTGCCAGCAGTCTCATCCGGGACAGCTCCTACGAGCAGTACTTC
CDR3: CASSLIRDSSYEQYF
size: NA
V: TRBV5-8
J: TRBJ2-7
D: TRBD1

DNA: TGTGCCAGCAGTCCTCTAGCGGGGGGGCCCACGGATGAGCAGTTCTTC
CDR3: CASSPLAGGPTDEQFF
size: NA
V: TRBV6-5
J: TRBJ2-1
D: TRBD2

DNA: TGCAGCGGATACCGGGACTATGGCTACACCTTC
CDR3: CSGYRDYGYTF
size: NA
V: TRBV29-1
J: TRBJ1-2
D: NA

DNA: TGTGCCAGTAGACCAGACAGGGGCCTGGATCCGGCTTTCTTT
CDR3: CASRPDRGLDPAFF
size: NA
V: TRBV19
J: TRBJ1-1
D: TRBD1

DNA: TGTGCCAGCAATCCGACAGGGCCTCTCTCCTACGAGCAGTACTTC
CDR3: CASNPTGPLSYEQYF
size: NA
V: TRBV12-3/TRBV12-4
J: TRBJ2-7
D: TRBD1

DNA: TGTGCCATCAGTGAACAGGGGGCGGACACCGGGGAGCTGTTTTTT
CDR3: CAISEQGADTGELFF
size: few
V: TRBV10-3
J: TRBJ2-2
D: TRBD1

DNA: TGTGCCAGCAGTGACAGGGGCCTGGGGACTGAAGCTTTCTTT
CDR3: CASSDRGLGTEAFF
size: NA
V: TRBV6-1
J: TRBJ1-1
D: NA

DNA: TGTGCCACCAGCAGAGATGTGGACGGAATATATAACTATGGCTACACCTTC
CDR3: CATSRDVDGIYNYGYTF
size: NA
V: TRBV15
J: TRBJ1-2
D: NA

DNA: TGTGCCAGCAGTTACTATGGGGACATGACCGGGGAGCTGTTTTTT
CDR3: CASSYYGDMTGELFF
size: many
V: TRBV6-5
J: TRBJ2-2
D: NA

DNA: TGTGCCAGCAGCCTCTTTGGACTAGCGGGGGCGGAGCAGTTCTTC
CDR3: CASSLFGLAGAEQFF
size: NA
V: TRBV27
J: TRBJ2-1
D: TRBD2

DNA: TGTGCCAGCAGCCAGAGCAGACTAGCGGACTACACCGGGGAGCTGTTTTTT
CDR3: CASSQSRLADYTGELFF
size: few
V: TRBV4-2
J: TRBJ2-2
D: TRBD2

DNA: TGTGCCAGCAGCTTACAGGGTCTCGACAATGAGCAGTTCTTC
CDR3: CASSLQGLDNEQFF
size: NA
V: TRBV7-8
J: TRBJ2-1
D: NA

DNA: TGTGCCAGCAGCTTCCTTGTTAGGGGGCCGGTAGAGACCCAGTACTTC
CDR3: CASSFLVRGPVETQYF
size: few
V: TRBV9
J: TRBJ2-5
D: TRBD1

DNA: TGTGCCAGCACAACGACAGGGACCAACTCTGGGGCCAACGTCCTGACTTTC
CDR3: CASTTTGTNSGANVLTF
size: NA
V: TRBV25-1
J: TRBJ2-6
D: TRBD1

DNA: TGTGCCAGCAGTTTAGAAGCGGTAGGTGGCACAGATACGCAGTATTTT
CDR3: CASSLEAVGGTDTQYF
size: NA
V: TRBV12-3/TRBV12-4
J: TRBJ2-3
D: NA

DNA: TGTGCCAGCAGTGAAGGGACAGGGGTGCTTCGCACTGAAGCTTTCTTT
CDR3: CASSEGTGVLRTEAFF
size: NA
V: TRBV2
J: TRBJ1-1
D: TRBD1

DNA: TGTGCCAGCAGTGTAACGGGACAGAGGATCCGGGATACGCAGTATTTT
CDR3: CASSVTGQRIRDTQYF
size: NA
V: TRBV12-3/TRBV12-4
J: TRBJ2-3
D: TRBD1

DNA: TGTGCCAACAGTTTCCTCCAAGGATTCACAGATACGCAGTATTTT
CDR3: CANSFLQGFTDTQYF
size: once
V: TRBV12-3/TRBV12-4
J: TRBJ2-3
D: NA

DNA: TGTGCCAGTAGTAGAGGGACTACGGAACAAGAGACCCAGTACTTC
CDR3: CASSRGTTEQETQYF
size: once
V: TRBV19
J: TRBJ2-5
D: TRBD2

DNA: TGTGCCAGCAGTTTATACGACAGCTCTAACTATGGCTACACCTTC
CDR3: CASSLYDSSNYGYTF
size: NA
V: TRBV28
J: TRBJ1-2
D: NA

DNA: TGTGCCAACAGCTTAGCGGGCCTAGCGCAGCATTCAGATGAGCAGTTCTTC
CDR3: CANSLAGLAQHSDEQFF
size: NA
V: TRBV7-4
J: TRBJ2-1
D: TRBD2

DNA: TGCAGCGTTGTCGGGGACTCCTACGAGCAGTACTTC
CDR3: CSVVGDSYEQYF
size: few
V: TRBV29-1
J: TRBJ2-7
D: NA

DNA: TGTGCCACTTCAGGGTCGGCCTACAATGAGCAGTTCTTC
CDR3: CATSGSAYNEQFF
size: few
V: TRBV15
J: TRBJ2-1
D: NA

DNA: TGTGCCAGCAGCGGGACAGGGTATGGCTCTGGGGCCAACGTCCTGACTTTC
CDR3: CASSGTGYGSGANVLTF
size: NA
V: TRBV12-3/TRBV12-4
J: TRBJ2-6
D: TRBD1

DNA: TGTGCCAGCAGCTTAGTTGGCGGATCCAATGAGCAGTTCTTC
CDR3: CASSLVGGSNEQFF
size: many
V: TRBV7-3
J: TRBJ2-1
D: NA

DNA: TGTGCCAGCAGTTACAGCCCTCCCCGAGGGGAGACCCAGTACTTC
CDR3: CASSYSPPRGETQYF
size: NA
V: TRBV6-6
J: TRBJ2-5
D: NA

DNA: TGCGCCAGCAGCCCAGAGGGGTCTTCCTACAATGAGCAGTTCTTC
CDR3: CASSPEGSSYNEQFF
size: many
V: TRBV4-1
J: TRBJ2-1
D: NA

DNA: TGTGCCACCAGCCCCGGTGAGCCCAGCACAGATACGCAGTATTTT
CDR3: CATSPGEPSTDTQYF
size: NA
V: TRBV24-1
J: TRBJ2-3
D: NA

DNA: TGTGCCAGCGAAGGCGGGGGCGCCTGGAATGAGCAGTTCTTC
CDR3: CASEGGGAWNEQFF
size: few
V: TRBV9
J: TRBJ2-1
D: NA

DNA: TGTGCCAGCAGCTCGAATCACAGGGAATTCTTCTATGGCTACACCTTC
CDR3: CASSSNHREFFYGYTF
size: few
V: TRBV5-8
J: TRBJ1-2
D: NA

DNA: TGTGCCAGCAGCTTATCGGAACCCAAAAACATTCAGTACTTC
CDR3: CASSLSEPKNIQYF
size: NA
V: TRBV7-9
J: TRBJ2-4
D: NA

DNA: TGTGCCAGCAGCCCGGGACGGCCAAATGAAAAACTGTTTTTT
CDR3: CASSPGRPNEKLFF
size: few
V: TRBV5-6
J: TRBJ1-4
D: NA

DNA: TGTGTCAGTACCTTAGGCCGGGGGGTTTATCAGCCCCAGCATTTT
CDR3: CVSTLGRGVYQPQHF
size: NA
V: TRBV19
J: TRBJ1-5
D: NA

DNA: TGTGCCAGCAGTCCCCTGACAGGTGGACTCACCGGGGAGCTGTTTTTT
CDR3: CASSPLTGGLTGELFF
size: NA
V: TRBV6-6
J: TRBJ2-2
D: NA

DNA: TGCAGCGTTTCAAGGAGGGCGGGTGACTATGGCTACACCTTC
CDR3: CSVSRRAGDYGYTF
size: NA
V: TRBV29-1
J: TRBJ1-2
D: NA

DNA: TGTGCCAGCAGCCCTTATACCTCCGCCGGGGAGCTGTTTTTT
CDR3: CASSPYTSAGELFF
size: many
V: TRBV7-2
J: TRBJ2-2
D: NA

DNA: TGCGCCAGCAGTGACTATACAGGAGAGCAGTACTTC
CDR3: CASSDYTGEQYF
size: NA
V: TRBV10-2
J: TRBJ2-7
D: NA

DNA: TGTGCCAGCAGCCTCTACAAGAACGAGCAGTACTTC
CDR3: CASSLYKNEQYF
size: NA
V: TRBV14
J: TRBJ2-7
D: NA

DNA: TGTGCCAGCAGCTCTTGGCGGGCTAACGGTGAAGCTTTCTTT
CDR3: CASSSWRANGEAFF
size: many
V: TRBV7-9
J: TRBJ1-1
D: NA

DNA: TGTGCCAGCAGTTACTCGTGGGACAGAAGCAATCAGCCCCAGCATTTT
CDR3: CASSYSWDRSNQPQHF
size: many
V: TRBV6-2/TRBV6-3
J: TRBJ1-5
D: TRBD1

DNA: TGTGCCAGCAGCCATCAGGACAGGTTGAACACTGAAGCTTTCTTT
CDR3: CASSHQDRLNTEAFF
size: few
V: TRBV7-9
J: TRBJ1-1
D: TRBD1

DNA: TGTGCCATCAGTGCTGATAGCGGGGGGCAAGAGACCCAGTACTTC
CDR3: CAISADSGGQETQYF
size: NA
V: TRBV10-3
J: TRBJ2-5
D: TRBD2

DNA: TGTGCCAGCAGTTACTACCCCCTAGCGGGGGCCAAAGAGACCCAGTACTTC
CDR3: CASSYYPLAGAKETQYF
size: NA
V: TRBV6-6
J: TRBJ2-5
D: TRBD2

DNA: TGTGCCAGCAGCTCCCCAGGGCAGGGAACTTCCTACGAGCAGTACTTC
CDR3: CASSSPGQGTSYEQYF
size: NA
V: TRBV7-9
J: TRBJ2-7
D: NA

DNA: TGTGCCAGCAGTTTAGCCCCTAAGGGCTTCTATGGCTACACCTTC
CDR3: CASSLAPKGFYGYTF
size: NA
V: TRBV28
J: TRBJ1-2
D: NA

DNA: TGTGCCAGCAGCCCAGGGACAGGGATAAGGGAGCTGTTTTTT
CDR3: CASSPGTGIRELFF
size: many
V: TRBV7-2
J: TRBJ2-2
D: TRBD1

DNA: TGTGCCAGCAGTCCCTCTGCGGGGGAGATCACAGATACGCAGTATTTT
CDR3: CASSPSAGEITDTQYF
size: NA
V: TRBV27
J: TRBJ2-3
D: TRBD2

DNA: TGTGCCAGCAGCTCCGGGACTAGCGGGGGCTACGAGCAGTACTTC
CDR3: CASSSGTSGGYEQYF
size: many
V: TRBV7-8
J: TRBJ2-7
D: TRBD2